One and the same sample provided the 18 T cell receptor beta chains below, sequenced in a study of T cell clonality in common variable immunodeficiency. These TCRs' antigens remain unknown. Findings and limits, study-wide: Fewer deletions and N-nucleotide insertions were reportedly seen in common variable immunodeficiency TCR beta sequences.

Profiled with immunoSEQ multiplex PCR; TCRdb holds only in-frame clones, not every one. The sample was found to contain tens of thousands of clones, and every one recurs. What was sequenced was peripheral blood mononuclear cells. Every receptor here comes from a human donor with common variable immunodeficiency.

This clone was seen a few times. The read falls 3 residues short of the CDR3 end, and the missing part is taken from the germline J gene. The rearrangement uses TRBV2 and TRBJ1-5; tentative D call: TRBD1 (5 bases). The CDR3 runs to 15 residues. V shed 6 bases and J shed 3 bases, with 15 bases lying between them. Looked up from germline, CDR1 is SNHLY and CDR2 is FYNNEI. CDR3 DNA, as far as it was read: TGTGCCAGCAGCACCTTACAGGAGAACAATCAGCCC. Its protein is CASSTLQENNQP. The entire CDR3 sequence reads CASSTLQENNQPQHF.

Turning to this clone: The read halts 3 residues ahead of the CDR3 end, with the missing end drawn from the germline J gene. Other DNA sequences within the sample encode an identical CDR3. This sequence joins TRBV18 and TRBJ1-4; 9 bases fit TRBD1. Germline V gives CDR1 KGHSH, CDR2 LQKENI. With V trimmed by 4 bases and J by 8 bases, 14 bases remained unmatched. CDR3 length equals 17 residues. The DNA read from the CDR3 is TGTGCCAGCTCACTACTCCGGGACAGGGTTCCTGAGGAAAAA. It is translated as CASSLLRDRVPEEK. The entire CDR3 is CASSLLRDRVPEEKLFF.

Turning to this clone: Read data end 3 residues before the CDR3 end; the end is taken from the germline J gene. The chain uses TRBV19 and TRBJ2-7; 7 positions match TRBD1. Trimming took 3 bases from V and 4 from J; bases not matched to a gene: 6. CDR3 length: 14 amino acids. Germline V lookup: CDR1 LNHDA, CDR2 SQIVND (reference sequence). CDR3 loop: CASSIMGQSYEQYF. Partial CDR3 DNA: TGTGCCAGTAGTATCATGGGACAGTCTTACGAG.

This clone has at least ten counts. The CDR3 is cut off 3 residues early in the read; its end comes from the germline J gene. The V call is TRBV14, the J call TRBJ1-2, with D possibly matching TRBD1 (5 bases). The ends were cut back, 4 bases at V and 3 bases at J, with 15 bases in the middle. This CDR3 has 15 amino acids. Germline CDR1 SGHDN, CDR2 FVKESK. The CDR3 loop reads CASSRRLAGDYGYTF. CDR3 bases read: TGTGCCAGCAGCCGCAGACTAGCGGGGGACTATGGC.

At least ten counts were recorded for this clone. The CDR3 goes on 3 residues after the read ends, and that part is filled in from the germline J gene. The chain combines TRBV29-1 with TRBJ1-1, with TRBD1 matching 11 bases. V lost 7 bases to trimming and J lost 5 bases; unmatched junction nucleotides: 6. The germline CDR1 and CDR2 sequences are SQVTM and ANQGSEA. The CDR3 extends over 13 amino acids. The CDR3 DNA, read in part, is TGCAGCGGCGGGACAGGGGGGAATACTGAA. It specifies CSGGTGGNTE. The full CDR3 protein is CSGGTGGNTEAFF.

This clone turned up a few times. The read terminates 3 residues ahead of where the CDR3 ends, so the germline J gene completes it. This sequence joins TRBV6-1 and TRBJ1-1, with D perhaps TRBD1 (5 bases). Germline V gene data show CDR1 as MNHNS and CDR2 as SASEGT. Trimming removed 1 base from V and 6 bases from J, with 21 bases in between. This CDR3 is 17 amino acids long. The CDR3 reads CASSEGTGGAHLPEAFF. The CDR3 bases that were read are TGTGCCAGCAGTGAAGGAACAGGCGGCGCGCACCTCCCTGAA.

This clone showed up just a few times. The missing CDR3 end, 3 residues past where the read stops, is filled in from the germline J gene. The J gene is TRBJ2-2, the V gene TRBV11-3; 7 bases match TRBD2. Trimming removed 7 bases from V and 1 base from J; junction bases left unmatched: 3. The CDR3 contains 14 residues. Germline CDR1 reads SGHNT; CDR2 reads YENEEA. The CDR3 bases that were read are TGTGCCAGCATTGGGGGGGTGAACACCGGGGAG. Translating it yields CASIGGVNTGE. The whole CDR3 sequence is CASIGGVNTGELFF.

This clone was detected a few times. The CDR3 is CASKWTGEDQPQHF. CDR3 DNA, as far as it was read: TGTGCCAGTAAATGGACAGGGGAAGATCAGCCC. The chain recombines TRBV19 with TRBJ1-5; 9 bases line up with TRBD1. The read comes to an end 3 residues before the CDR3 does, leaving the germline J gene to fill in the end. V trimming: 7 bases; J trimming: 5 bases; junction bases outside the gene matches: 6. The CDR3 consists of 14 residues. Per germline, CDR1 LNHDA and CDR2 SQIVND (reference sequence).

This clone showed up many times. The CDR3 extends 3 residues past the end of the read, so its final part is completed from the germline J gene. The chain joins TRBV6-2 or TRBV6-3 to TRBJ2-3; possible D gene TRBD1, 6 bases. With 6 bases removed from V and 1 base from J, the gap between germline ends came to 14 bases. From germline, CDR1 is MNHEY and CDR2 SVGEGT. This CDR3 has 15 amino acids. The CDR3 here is CASSRQVRGTDTQYF. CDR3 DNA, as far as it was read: TGTGCCAGCAGCCGACAGGTGAGGGGCACAGATACG.

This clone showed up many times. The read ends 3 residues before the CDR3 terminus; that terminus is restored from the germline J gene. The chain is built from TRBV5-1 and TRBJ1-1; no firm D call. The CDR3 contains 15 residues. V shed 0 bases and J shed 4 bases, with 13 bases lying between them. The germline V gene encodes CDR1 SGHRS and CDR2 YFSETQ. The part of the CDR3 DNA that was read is TGCGCCAGCAGCTTGGATCGGCAGGTAGGCACTGAA. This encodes CASSLDRQVGTE. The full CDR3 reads CASSLDRQVGTEAFF.

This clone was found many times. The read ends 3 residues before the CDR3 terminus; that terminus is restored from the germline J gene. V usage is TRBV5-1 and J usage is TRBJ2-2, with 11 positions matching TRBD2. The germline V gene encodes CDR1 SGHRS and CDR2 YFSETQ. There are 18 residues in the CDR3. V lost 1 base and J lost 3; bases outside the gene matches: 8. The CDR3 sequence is CASSLISGGARYTGELFF. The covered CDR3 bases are TGCGCCAGCAGCTTGATTAGCGGGGGGGCCAGGTACACCGGGGAG.

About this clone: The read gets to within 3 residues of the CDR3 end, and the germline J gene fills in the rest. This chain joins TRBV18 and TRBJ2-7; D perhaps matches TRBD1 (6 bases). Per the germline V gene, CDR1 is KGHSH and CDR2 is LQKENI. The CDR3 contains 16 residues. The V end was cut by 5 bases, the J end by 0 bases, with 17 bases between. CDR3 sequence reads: CASSNYRDTSSYEQYF. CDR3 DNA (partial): TGTGCCAGCTCAAATTACCGGGACACATCCTCCTACGAG.

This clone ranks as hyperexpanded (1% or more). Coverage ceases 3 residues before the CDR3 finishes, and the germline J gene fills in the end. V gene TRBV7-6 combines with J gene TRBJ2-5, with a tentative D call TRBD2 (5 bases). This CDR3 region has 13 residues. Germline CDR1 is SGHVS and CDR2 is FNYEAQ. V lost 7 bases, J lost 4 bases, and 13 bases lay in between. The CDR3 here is CASTSDYSETQYF. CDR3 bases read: TGTGCCAGCACCTCCGACTATTCAGAGACC.

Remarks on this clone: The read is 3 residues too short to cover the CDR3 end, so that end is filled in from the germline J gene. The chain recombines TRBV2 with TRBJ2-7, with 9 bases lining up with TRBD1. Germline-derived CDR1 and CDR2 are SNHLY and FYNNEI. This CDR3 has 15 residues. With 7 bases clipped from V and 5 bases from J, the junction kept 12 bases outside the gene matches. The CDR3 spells CASTRSGTGFHEQYF. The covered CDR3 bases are TGTGCCAGCACGAGATCCGGGACAGGGTTTCACGAG.

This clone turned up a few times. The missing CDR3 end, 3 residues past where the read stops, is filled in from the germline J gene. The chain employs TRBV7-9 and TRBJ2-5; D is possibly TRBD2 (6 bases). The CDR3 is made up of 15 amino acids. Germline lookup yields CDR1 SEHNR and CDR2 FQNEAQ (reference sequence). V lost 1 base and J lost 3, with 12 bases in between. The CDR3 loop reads CASSLGTGRKETQYF. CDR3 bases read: TGTGCCAGCAGCTTAGGCACGGGGAGGAAAGAGACC.

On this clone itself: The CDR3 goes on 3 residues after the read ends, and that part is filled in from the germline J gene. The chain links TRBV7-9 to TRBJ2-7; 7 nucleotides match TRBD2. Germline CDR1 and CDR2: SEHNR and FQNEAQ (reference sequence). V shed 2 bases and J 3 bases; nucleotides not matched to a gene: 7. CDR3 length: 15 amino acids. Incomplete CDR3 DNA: TGTGCCAGCAGCTTATCGTTACCTAGCGGCTACGAG. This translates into CASSLSLPSGYE. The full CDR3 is CASSLSLPSGYEQYF.

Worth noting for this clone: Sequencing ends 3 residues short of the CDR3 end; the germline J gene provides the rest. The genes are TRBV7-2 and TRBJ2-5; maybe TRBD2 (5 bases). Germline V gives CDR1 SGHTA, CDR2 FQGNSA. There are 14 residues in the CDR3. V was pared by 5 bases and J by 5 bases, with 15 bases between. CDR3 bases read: TGTGCCAGCAGCACTAAGACGGGGAAGGAGACC. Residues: CASSTKTGKET. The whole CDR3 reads CASSTKTGKETQYF.

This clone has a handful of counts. CDR3 loop: CASSLKQGDTGELFF. The DNA read from the CDR3 is TGTGCCAGCAGCTTGAAACAGGGGGATACCGGGGAG. The chain uses TRBV7-9 and TRBJ2-2; 8 positions match TRBD1. The read gets to within 3 residues of the CDR3 end, and the germline J gene fills in the rest. The CDR3 length is 15 residues. The germline V gene has CDR1 SEHNR and CDR2 FQNEAQ (reference sequence). V dropped 3 bases and J dropped 5; count of bases not matched to a gene: 5.